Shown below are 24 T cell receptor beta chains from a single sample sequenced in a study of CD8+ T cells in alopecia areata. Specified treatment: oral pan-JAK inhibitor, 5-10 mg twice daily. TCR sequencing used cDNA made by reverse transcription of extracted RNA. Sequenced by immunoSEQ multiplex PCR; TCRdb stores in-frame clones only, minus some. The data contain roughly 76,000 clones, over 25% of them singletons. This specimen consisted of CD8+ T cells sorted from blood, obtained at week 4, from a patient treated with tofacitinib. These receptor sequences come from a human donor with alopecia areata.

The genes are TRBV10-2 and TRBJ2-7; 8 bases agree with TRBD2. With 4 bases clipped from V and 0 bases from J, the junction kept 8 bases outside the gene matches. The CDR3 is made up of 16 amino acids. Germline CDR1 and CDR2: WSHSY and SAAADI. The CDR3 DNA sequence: TGCGCCAGCAGTGGTTTTGGAGCGGGAGACTCCTACGAGCAGTACTTC. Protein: CASSGFGAGDSYEQYF.

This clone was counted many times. DNA of the CDR3: TGTGCCAGGTCCTCCCAAGCCGCCGCCTACTATCATGGCTACACCTTC. This codes for CARSSQAAAYYHGYTF. The chain links TRBV7-2 to TRBJ1-2; D gene ambiguous. CDR3 length equals 16 residues. CDR1 and CDR2 (germline): SGHTA, FQGNSA. V lost 9 bases and J lost 6, with 26 bases in between.

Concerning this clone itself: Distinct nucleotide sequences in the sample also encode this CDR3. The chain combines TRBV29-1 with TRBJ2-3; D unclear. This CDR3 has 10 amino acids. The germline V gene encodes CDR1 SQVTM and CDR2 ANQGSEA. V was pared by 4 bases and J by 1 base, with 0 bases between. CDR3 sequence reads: CSVGTDTQYF. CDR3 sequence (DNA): TGCAGCGTTGGCACAGATACGCAGTATTTT.

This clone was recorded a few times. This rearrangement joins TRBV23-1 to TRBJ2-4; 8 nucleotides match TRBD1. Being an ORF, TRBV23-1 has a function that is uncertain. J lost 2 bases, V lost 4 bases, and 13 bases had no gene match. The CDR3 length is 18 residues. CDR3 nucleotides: TGCGCCAGCAGTCTGACGACAGGGGAATGGGCATCCAAAAACATTCAGTACTTC. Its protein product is CASSLTTGEWASKNIQYF.

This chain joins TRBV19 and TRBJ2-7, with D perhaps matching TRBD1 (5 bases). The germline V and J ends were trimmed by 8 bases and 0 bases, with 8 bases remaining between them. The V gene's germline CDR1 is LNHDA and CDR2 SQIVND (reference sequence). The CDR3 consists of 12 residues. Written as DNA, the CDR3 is TGTGCCAGTCTTGACAGCTCCTACGAGCAGTACTTC. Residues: CASLDSSYEQYF. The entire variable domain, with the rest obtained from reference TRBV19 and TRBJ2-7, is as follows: DGGITQSPKYLFRKEGQNVTLSCEQNLNHDAMYWYRQDPGQGLRLIYYSQIVNDFQKGDIAEGYSVSREKKESFPLTVTSAQKNPTAFYLCASLDSSYEQYFGPGTRLTVT.

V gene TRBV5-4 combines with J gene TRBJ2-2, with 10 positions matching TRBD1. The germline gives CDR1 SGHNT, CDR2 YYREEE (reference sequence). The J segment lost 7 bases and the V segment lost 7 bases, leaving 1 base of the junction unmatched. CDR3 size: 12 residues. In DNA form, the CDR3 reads TGTGCCAGCGGACAGGGGGGCGGGGAGCTGTTTTTT. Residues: CASGQGGGELFF.

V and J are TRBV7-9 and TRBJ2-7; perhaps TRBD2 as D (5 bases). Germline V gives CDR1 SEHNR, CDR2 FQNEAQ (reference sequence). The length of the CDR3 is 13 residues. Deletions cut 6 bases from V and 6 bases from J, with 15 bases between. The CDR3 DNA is TGTGCCAGCAGTCGAGGGTTGTTGGTCGAGCAGTACTTC. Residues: CASSRGLLVEQYF.

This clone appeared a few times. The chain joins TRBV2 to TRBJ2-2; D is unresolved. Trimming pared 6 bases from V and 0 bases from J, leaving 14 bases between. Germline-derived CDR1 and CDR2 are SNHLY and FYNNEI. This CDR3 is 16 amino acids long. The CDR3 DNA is TGTGCCAGCAGGGAACCAGACAATCCGAACACCGGGGAGCTGTTTTTT. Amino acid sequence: CASREPDNPNTGELFF.

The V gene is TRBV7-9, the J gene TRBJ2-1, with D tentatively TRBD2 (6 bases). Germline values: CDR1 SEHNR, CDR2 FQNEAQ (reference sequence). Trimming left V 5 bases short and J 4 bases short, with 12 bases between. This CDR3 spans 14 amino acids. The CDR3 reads CASSLVRGYNEQFF. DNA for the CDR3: TGTGCCAGCAGCCTAGTACGGGGGTACAATGAGCAGTTCTTC.

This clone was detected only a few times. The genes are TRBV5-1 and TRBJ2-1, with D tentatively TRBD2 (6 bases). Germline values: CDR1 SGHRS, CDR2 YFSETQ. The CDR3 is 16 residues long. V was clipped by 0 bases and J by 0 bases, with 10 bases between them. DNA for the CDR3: TGCGCCAGCAGCTTGGTGGGACTCTCCTCCTACAATGAGCAGTTCTTC. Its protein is CASSLVGLSSYNEQFF.

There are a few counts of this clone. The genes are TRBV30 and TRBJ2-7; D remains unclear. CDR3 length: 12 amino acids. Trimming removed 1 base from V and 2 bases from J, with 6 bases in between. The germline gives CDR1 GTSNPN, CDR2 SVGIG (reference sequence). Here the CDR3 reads CAWSGGTYEQYF. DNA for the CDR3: TGTGCCTGGAGTGGTGGAACCTACGAGCAGTACTTC. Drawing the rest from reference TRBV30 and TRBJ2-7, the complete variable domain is SQTIHQWPATLVQPVGSPLSLECTVEGTSNPNLYWYRQAAGRGLQLLFYSVGIGQISSEVPQNLSASRPQDRQFILSSKKLLLSDSGFYLCAWSGGTYEQYFGPGTRLTVT.

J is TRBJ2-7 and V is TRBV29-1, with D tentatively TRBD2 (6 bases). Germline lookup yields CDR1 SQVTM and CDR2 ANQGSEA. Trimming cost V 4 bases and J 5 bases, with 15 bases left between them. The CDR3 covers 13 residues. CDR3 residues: CSVGLRGIHEQYF. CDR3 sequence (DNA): TGCAGCGTTGGGCTCCGGGGGATCCACGAGCAGTACTTC.

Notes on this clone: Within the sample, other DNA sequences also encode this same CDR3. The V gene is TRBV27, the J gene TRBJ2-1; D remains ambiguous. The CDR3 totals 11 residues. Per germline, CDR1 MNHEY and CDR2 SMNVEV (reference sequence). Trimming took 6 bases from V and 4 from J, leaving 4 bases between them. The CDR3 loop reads CASSQYNEQFF. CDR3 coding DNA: TGTGCCAGCAGCCAGTACAATGAGCAGTTCTTC.

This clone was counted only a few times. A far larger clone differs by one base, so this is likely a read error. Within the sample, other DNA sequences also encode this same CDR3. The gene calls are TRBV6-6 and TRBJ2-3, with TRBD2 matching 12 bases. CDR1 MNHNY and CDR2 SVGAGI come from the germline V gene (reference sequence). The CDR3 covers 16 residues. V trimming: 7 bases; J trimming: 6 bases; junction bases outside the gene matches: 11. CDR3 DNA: TGTGCCAGCACCGACACCGCTAGCGGGAGGGCGGATACGCAGTATTTT. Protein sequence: CASTDTASGRADTQYF.

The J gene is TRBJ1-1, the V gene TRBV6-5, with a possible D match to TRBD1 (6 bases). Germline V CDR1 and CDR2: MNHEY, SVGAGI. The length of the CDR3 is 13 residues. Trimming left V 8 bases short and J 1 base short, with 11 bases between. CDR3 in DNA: TGTGCCAGCGGTTGGGGGGCGAACACTGAAGCTTTCTTT. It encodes CASGWGANTEAFF.

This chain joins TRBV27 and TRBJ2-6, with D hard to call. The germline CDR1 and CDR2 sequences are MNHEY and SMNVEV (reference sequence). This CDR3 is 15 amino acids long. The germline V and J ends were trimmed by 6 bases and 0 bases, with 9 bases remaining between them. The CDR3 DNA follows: TGTGCCAGCAGCCCCACCATCTCTGGGGCCAACGTCCTGACTTTC. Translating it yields CASSPTISGANVLTF.

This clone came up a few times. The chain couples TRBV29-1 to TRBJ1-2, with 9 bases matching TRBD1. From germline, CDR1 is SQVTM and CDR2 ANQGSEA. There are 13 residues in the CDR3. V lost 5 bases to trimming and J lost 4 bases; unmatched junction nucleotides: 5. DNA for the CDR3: TGCAGCGTTAGACAGGGGGAACGCTATGGCTACACCTTC. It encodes CSVRQGERYGYTF.

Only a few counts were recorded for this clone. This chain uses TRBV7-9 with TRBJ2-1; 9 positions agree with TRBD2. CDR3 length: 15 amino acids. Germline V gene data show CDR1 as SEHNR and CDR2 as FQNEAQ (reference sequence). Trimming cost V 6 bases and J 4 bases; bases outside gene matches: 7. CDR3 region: CASRLGLASYNEQFF. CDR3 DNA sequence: TGTGCCAGCAGACTAGGACTAGCGTCGTACAATGAGCAGTTCTTC.

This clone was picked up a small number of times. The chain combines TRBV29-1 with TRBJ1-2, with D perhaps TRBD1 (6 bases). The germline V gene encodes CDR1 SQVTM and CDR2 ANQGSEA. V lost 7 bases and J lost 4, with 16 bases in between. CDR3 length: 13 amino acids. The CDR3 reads CSALTGRTYGYTF. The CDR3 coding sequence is TGCAGCGCCTTGACAGGACGGACCTATGGCTACACCTTC.

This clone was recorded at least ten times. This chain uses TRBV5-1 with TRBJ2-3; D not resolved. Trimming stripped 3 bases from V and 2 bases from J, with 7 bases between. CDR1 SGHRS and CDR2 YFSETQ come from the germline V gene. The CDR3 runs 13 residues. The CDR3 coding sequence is TGCGCCAGCAGCTCCCGGTACACAGATACGCAGTATTTT. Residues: CASSSRYTDTQYF.

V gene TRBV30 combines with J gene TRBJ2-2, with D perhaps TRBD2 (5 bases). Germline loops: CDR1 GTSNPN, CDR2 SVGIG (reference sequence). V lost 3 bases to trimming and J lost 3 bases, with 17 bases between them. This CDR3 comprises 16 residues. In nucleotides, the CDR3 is TGTGCCTGGAGGTTCCGGTCGGACTTAGACACCGGGGAGCTGTTTTTT. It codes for CAWRFRSDLDTGELFF. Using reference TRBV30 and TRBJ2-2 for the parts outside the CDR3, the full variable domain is SQTIHQWPATLVQPVGSPLSLECTVEGTSNPNLYWYRQAAGRGLQLLFYSVGIGQISSEVPQNLSASRPQDRQFILSSKKLLLSDSGFYLCAWRFRSDLDTGELFFGEGSRLTVL.

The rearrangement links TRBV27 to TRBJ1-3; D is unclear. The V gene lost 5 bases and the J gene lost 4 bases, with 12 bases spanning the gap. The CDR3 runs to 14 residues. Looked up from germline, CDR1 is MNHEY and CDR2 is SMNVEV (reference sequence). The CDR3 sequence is CASSPRNSGNTIYF. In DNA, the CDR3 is TGTGCCAGCAGTCCCCGGAACTCGGGAAACACCATATATTTT.

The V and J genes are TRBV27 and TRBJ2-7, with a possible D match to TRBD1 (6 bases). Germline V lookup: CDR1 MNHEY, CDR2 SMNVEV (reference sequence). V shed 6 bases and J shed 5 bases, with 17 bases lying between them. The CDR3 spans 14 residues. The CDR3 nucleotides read TGTGCCAGCAGACCCACAGGGTTCGTACACGAGCAGTACTTC. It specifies CASRPTGFVHEQYF.

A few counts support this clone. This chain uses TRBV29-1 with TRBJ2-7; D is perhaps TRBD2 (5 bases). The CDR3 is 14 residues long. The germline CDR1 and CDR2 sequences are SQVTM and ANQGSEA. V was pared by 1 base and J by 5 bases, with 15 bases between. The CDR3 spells CSVEGLGVADEQYF. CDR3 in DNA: TGCAGCGTTGAAGGCCTGGGAGTGGCGGACGAGCAGTACTTC.